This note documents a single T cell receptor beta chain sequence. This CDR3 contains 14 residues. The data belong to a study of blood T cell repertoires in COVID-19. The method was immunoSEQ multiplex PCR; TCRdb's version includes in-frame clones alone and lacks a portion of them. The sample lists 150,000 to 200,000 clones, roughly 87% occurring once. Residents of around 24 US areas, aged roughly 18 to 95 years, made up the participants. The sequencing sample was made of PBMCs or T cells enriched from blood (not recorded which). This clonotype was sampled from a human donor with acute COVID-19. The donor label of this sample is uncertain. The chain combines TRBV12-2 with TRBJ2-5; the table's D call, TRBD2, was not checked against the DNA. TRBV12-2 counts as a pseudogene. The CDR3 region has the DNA TGTGCAAGTCGGAGCGGGGGGCCTCCAGAGACCCAGTACTTC. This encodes CASRSGGPPETQYF.